These T cell receptor beta chains were read from a single sample in a study of T cell responses to AZD1222 COVID-19 vaccine. Some clones are missing from TCRdb's copy, which holds only in-frame ones; the method was immunoSEQ multiplex PCR. The repertoire holds 20,000 to 30,000 clones, with roughly 86% as singletons. The source material was peripheral blood, sampled 28 days after the second AZD1222 dose. The receptor source for this set is an adult who received the AZD1222 COVID-19 vaccine. Each CDR3 is given with its conserved first and last residue.

v_gene: TRBV6-4; j_gene: TRBJ1-2; CDR3aa: CASTQRAKQYGYTF
v_gene: TRBV24-1; j_gene: TRBJ2-2; CDR3aa: CATSDQLTGELFF
v_gene: TRBV10-2; j_gene: TRBJ1-1; CDR3aa: CASSDSLIEAFF
v_gene: TRBV2; j_gene: TRBJ2-3; CDR3aa: CASSRDRGTDTQYF
v_gene: TRBV5-1; j_gene: TRBJ2-5; CDR3aa: CASSLGISGGQEETQYF
v_gene: TRBV6-1; j_gene: TRBJ1-1; CDR3aa: CASSEWGPVFF
v_gene: TRBV5-5; j_gene: TRBJ2-1; CDR3aa: CASSGTPDSYNEQFF
v_gene: TRBV2; j_gene: TRBJ2-5; CDR3aa: CASTRRGGNRIKETQYF
v_gene: TRBV11-2; j_gene: TRBJ2-7; CDR3aa: CASSYGIEQYF
v_gene: TRBV30; j_gene: TRBJ1-1; CDR3aa: CAGTGGWNTEAFF
v_gene: TRBV6-4; j_gene: TRBJ2-3; CDR3aa: CASSDRGETDTQYF
v_gene: TRBV14; j_gene: TRBJ1-2; CDR3aa: CASSQPGTGFRGYTF
v_gene: TRBV7-3; j_gene: TRBJ2-1; CDR3aa: CASSPQSSYNEQFF
v_gene: TRBV10-1; j_gene: TRBJ1-2; CDR3aa: CASPRQLHYGYTF
v_gene: TRBV2; j_gene: TRBJ1-5; CDR3aa: CASSPQGGNSNQPQHF
v_gene: TRBV30; j_gene: TRBJ1-1; CDR3aa: CAWSRGGAGTEAFF
v_gene: TRBV5-5; j_gene: TRBJ2-5; CDR3aa: CASSFFPTGINGETQYF
v_gene: TRBV7-9; j_gene: TRBJ2-7; CDR3aa: CASSLVVGHEQYF
v_gene: TRBV5-1; j_gene: TRBJ2-3; CDR3aa: CASSVTSGGANTQYF
v_gene: TRBV11-1; j_gene: TRBJ2-7; CDR3aa: CASSLPGTLGTEQYF
v_gene: TRBV15; j_gene: TRBJ2-2; CDR3aa: CATSTGLAGTGELFF
v_gene: TRBV28; j_gene: TRBJ2-2; CDR3aa: CASTTLGGTRGSGELFF
v_gene: TRBV10-3; j_gene: TRBJ1-2; CDR3aa: CAISEGQSYVGYTF
v_gene: TRBV18; j_gene: TRBJ1-1; CDR3aa: CASSPPSTGALKAFF
v_gene: TRBV24-1; j_gene: TRBJ2-1; CDR3aa: CATSDSSGLRYNEQFF
v_gene: TRBV2; j_gene: TRBJ1-5; CDR3aa: CASSGTGNQPQHF
v_gene: TRBV24-1; j_gene: TRBJ2-3; CDR3aa: CATSDTGTLVDTQYF
v_gene: TRBV18; j_gene: TRBJ2-1; CDR3aa: CASSLGLAGWDEQFF
v_gene: TRBV28; j_gene: TRBJ2-7; CDR3aa: CASRTLRDSPLYEQYF
v_gene: TRBV27; j_gene: TRBJ2-2; CDR3aa: CASSLDVTNTGELFF
v_gene: TRBV3-1/TRBV3-2; j_gene: TRBJ1-6; CDR3aa: CASSHQGFIHHNSPLHF
v_gene: TRBV5-5; j_gene: TRBJ1-3; CDR3aa: CASSLVLNPPGNTIYF